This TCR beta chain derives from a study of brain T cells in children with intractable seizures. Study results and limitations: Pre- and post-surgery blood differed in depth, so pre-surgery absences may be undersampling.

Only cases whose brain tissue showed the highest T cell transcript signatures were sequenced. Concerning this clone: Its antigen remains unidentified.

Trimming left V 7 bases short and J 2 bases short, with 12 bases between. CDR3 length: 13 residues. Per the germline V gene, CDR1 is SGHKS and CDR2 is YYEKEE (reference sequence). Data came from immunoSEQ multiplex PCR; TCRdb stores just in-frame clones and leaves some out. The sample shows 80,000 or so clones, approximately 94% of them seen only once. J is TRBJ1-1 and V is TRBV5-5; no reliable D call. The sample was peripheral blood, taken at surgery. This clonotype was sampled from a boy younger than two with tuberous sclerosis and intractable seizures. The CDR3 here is CASYGWGNTEAFF. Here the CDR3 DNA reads TGTGCCAGCTATGGGTGGGGAAACACTGAAGCTTTCTTT.